The 25 T cell receptor beta chains presented below share a single source sample, sequenced in a study of blood T cell repertoires in COVID-19. The table came from immunoSEQ multiplex PCR; TCRdb's copy has only in-frame clones and leaves some out. The sample yields some 20,000 clones, approximately 86% seen once. Source material: peripheral blood. These receptors came from a human donor with acute or convalescent COVID-19. The donor label of this sample is uncertain.

The chain uses TRBV14 and TRBJ1-3; D not certain. CDR3 size: 15 residues. V dropped 4 bases and J dropped 8 bases, with 18 bases sitting between them. CDR1 is SGHDN, CDR2 FVKESK, per germline. Written as DNA, the CDR3 is TGTGCCAGCAGCCGCGGGAGGACCGACCGGGACACCATATATTTT. Translated: CASSRGRTDRDTIYF.

V usage is TRBV18 and J usage is TRBJ2-5; D is possibly TRBD1 (5 bases). Deletions cut 2 bases from V and 5 bases from J, with 15 bases between. The germline CDR1 and CDR2 sequences are KGHSH and LQKENI. The CDR3 spans 15 residues. The CDR3 nucleotides read TGTGCCAGCTCACCAGCCCGGGCAGGGTGGGAGACCCAGTACTTC. It is translated as CASSPARAGWETQYF. The whole variable domain, remainder taken from reference TRBV18 and TRBJ2-5, is NAGVMQNPRHLVRRRGQEARLRCSPMKGHSHVYWYRQLPEEGLKFMVYLQKENIIDESGMPKERFSAEFPKEGPSILRIQQVVRGDSAAYFCASSPARAGWETQYFGPGTRLLVL.

This clone has a handful of counts. The rearrangement uses TRBV9 and TRBJ2-1, with 15 bases matching TRBD2. The CDR3 loop spans 19 amino acids. The V segment lost 3 bases and the J segment 0 bases; nucleotides outside the gene matches: 7. Germline V gene lookup returns CDR1 SGDLS and CDR2 YYNGEE. The CDR3 here is CASSGGLAGGRHSYNEQFF. The CDR3 DNA reads TGTGCCAGCAGCGGGGGACTAGCGGGAGGCCGCCACTCCTACAATGAGCAGTTCTTC. Drawing the rest from reference TRBV9 and TRBJ2-1, the complete variable domain is DSGVTQTPKHLITATGQRVTLRCSPRSGDLSVYWYQQSLDQGLQFLIQYYNGEERAKGNILERFSAQQFPDLHSELNLSSLELGDSALYFCASSGGLAGGRHSYNEQFFGPGTRLTVL.

The rearrangement joins TRBV11-2 to TRBJ2-7; the D gene is possibly TRBD2 (5 bases). CDR1 and CDR2 (germline): SGHAT, FQNNGV. The length of the CDR3 is 14 residues. The V gene lost 5 bases and the J gene lost 4 bases, with 15 bases spanning the gap. CDR3 residues: CASSGSSEGYEQYF. The CDR3 DNA is TGTGCCAGCAGCGGTAGTAGCGAGGGATACGAGCAGTACTTC. Filled out from reference TRBV11-2 and TRBJ2-7, the complete variable domain reads EAGVAQSPRYKIIEKRQSVAFWCNPISGHATLYWYQQILGQGPKLLIQFQNNGVVDDSQLPKDRFSAERLKGVDSTLKIQPAKLEDSAVYLCASSGSSEGYEQYFGPGTRLTVT.

The V and J genes are TRBV4-1 and TRBJ2-1, with 8 bases that match TRBD1. V shed 1 base and J 8 bases; nucleotides not matched to a gene: 7. This CDR3 comprises 15 residues. Germline assignment: CDR1 MGHRA and CDR2 YSYEKL. The CDR3 sequence: CASSQGQGALHEQFF. The CDR3, as DNA: TGCGCCAGCAGCCAAGGGCAGGGGGCACTTCATGAGCAGTTCTTC.

A single count supports this clone. This chain joins TRBV6-5 and TRBJ1-1; TRBD1 matches 9 bases. Germline CDR1 MNHEY, CDR2 SVGAGI. There are 14 residues in the CDR3. V shed 6 bases, J shed 7 bases, and the junction held 9 bases outside the gene matches. The DNA for the CDR3 is TGTGCCAGCAGGACACAGGGGGCATGGATTGAAGCTTTCTTT. As protein: CASRTQGAWIEAFF.

CDR3 nucleotide sequence: TGTGCCAGCAGTTTAGTCAGGGAGGGCGGCGAGCAGTACTTC. This codes for CASSLVREGGEQYF. The V and J genes are TRBV27 and TRBJ2-7; 7 nucleotides line up with TRBD2. Germline V lookup: CDR1 MNHEY, CDR2 SMNVEV (reference sequence). This CDR3 spans 14 amino acids. V gave up 2 bases and J gave up 6 bases; unmatched junction bases: 7.

The chain combines TRBV19 with TRBJ2-2; 7 bases are a match to TRBD1. The length of the CDR3 is 14 residues. The V and J ends lost 4 bases and 1 base, in that order; junction bases with no gene match: 0. Germline lookup yields CDR1 LNHDA and CDR2 SQIVND (reference sequence). CDR3 loop: CASSRQGNTGELFF. As DNA, the CDR3 is TGTGCCAGTAGTAGACAGGGGAACACCGGGGAGCTGTTTTTT.

The J gene is TRBJ2-1, the V gene TRBV7-9; 10 bases are shared with TRBD2. J gave up 0 bases and V 3 bases, and 2 bases lay outside the gene matches. Germline values: CDR1 SEHNR, CDR2 FQNEAQ (reference sequence). The CDR3 is 16 amino acids. The CDR3 reads CASSFVAGGSYNEQFF. CDR3 in DNA: TGTGCCAGCAGCTTTGTAGCGGGAGGCTCCTACAATGAGCAGTTCTTC.

This clone has just one count. The gene calls are TRBV2 and TRBJ2-1; 8 bases are a match to TRBD2. This CDR3 spans 15 amino acids. The germline CDR1 and CDR2 sequences are SNHLY and FYNNEI. The trim removed 10 bases at V and 13 bases at J, leaving 21 bases unmatched. The DNA of the CDR3 is TGTGCCACCCAGACCTCTTTTATAGCGGGAAACGACCAGTTCTTC. Protein product: CATQTSFIAGNDQFF.

V gene TRBV5-4 combines with J gene TRBJ2-3; 8 bases are shared with TRBD2. Germline V gives CDR1 SGHNT, CDR2 YYREEE (reference sequence). J lost 6 bases, V lost 0 bases, and 12 bases had no gene match. CDR3 length: 17 residues. Written as DNA, the CDR3 is TGTGCCAGCAGCTTGGACGGGGGGGCTTCATTTCTTGATACGCAGTATTTT. Its translation is CASSLDGGASFLDTQYF.

The chain links TRBV5-6 to TRBJ1-2; D may be TRBD1 (6 bases). The CDR3 contains 17 residues. Trimming left V 2 bases short and J 0 bases short, with 17 bases between. In germline, CDR1 is SGHDT, CDR2 YYEEEE. This chain's CDR3 is CASSFGGLRVANYGYTF. As DNA, the CDR3 is TGTGCCAGCAGCTTTGGGGGCCTCAGGGTAGCTAACTATGGCTACACCTTC.

CDR3 in DNA: TGTGCCAGCAGTTACCCCTCGACTAGCGGGGCAGATACGCAGTATTTT. This codes for CASSYPSTSGADTQYF. The rearrangement joins TRBV6-7 to TRBJ2-3, with TRBD2 matching 11 bases. TRBV6-7 is an open reading frame, and its role is uncertain. CDR3 length: 16 amino acids. V was pared by 2 bases and J by 4 bases, with 5 bases of the junction left unmatched.

The V gene is TRBV14, the J gene TRBJ2-1, with 11 bases that match TRBD2. V shed 6 bases and J 9 bases; nucleotides not matched to a gene: 22. From germline, CDR1 is SGHDN and CDR2 FVKESK. This CDR3 contains 19 residues. In nucleotides, the CDR3 is TGTGCCAGCAGTCCCCCGGGACTAGCGGATCTACGGTCTAGGGGTGAGCAGTTCTTC. It encodes CASSPPGLADLRSRGEQFF.

The V call is TRBV7-6, the J call TRBJ2-2, with TRBD2 matching over 10 bases. The CDR3 extends over 18 amino acids. Looked up from germline, CDR1 is SGHVS and CDR2 is FNYEAQ. Germline trimming cut 1 base from V and 3 bases from J; bases unmatched to any gene: 8. The CDR3 protein is CASSLVASGGVDTGELFF. The CDR3 DNA reads as TGTGCCAGCAGCTTAGTCGCCAGCGGGGGGGTTGACACCGGGGAGCTGTTTTTT.

The CDR3 coding sequence is TGTGCCAGCAGCCCGGGACTAGCGGGGGATGGTATCAACACCGGGGAGCTGTTTTTT. Its protein is CASSPGLAGDGINTGELFF. The chain has TRBV5-6 and TRBJ2-2; TRBD2 matches at 14 bases. V was clipped by 4 bases and J by 2 bases; unmatched bases: 10. Germline loops: CDR1 SGHDT, CDR2 YYEEEE. The CDR3 covers 19 residues.

This clone is labeled medium-sized (0.01 to 0.1%). The chain links TRBV7-8 to TRBJ1-1, with D possibly TRBD1 on 5 matching bases. The CDR3 is made up of 13 amino acids. Trimming stripped 6 bases from V and 6 bases from J, with 14 bases between. Germline CDR1 SGHVS, CDR2 FQNEAQ. The CDR3 region has the DNA TGTGCCAGCAGACTATCCTTAGGGGCTGAAGCTTTCTTT. Translation: CASRLSLGAEAFF. Variable domain in full (rest from reference TRBV7-8 and TRBJ1-1): GAGVSQSPRYKVAKRGQDVALRCDPISGHVSLFWYQQALGQGPEFLTYFQNEAQLDKSGLPSDRFFAERPEGSVSTLKIQRTQQEDSAVYLCASRLSLGAEAFFGQGTRLTVV.

The J gene is TRBJ1-2, the V gene TRBV2, with 7 bases lining up with TRBD1. The CDR3 sequence is 13 residues long. The V segment lost 8 bases and the J segment 4 bases; nucleotides outside the gene matches: 7. CDR1 SNHLY and CDR2 FYNNEI come from the germline V gene. The CDR3 here is CASPQGVGYGYTF. Here the CDR3 DNA reads TGTGCCAGCCCTCAGGGGGTAGGCTATGGCTACACCTTC.

The sample holds a few counts of this clone. The rearrangement links TRBV5-4 to TRBJ2-7; 11 bases agree with TRBD2. CDR1 and CDR2 from the germline V gene are SGHNT and YYREEE (reference sequence). V was clipped by 4 bases and J by 5 bases; unmatched bases: 14. The length of the CDR3 is 17 residues. In nucleotides, the CDR3 is TGTGCCAGCAGCCGCCCGCTAGCGGGAGGACAAGGGGACGAGCAGTACTTC. The encoded protein is CASSRPLAGGQGDEQYF.

The chain carries TRBV3-1 (or the pseudogene TRBV3-2) and TRBJ1-1, with 7 bases aligning to TRBD1. The length of the CDR3 is 14 residues. CDR1 and CDR2 (germline): LGHDT, YNNKEL (reference sequence). Germline trimming cut 5 bases from V and 5 bases from J; bases unmatched to any gene: 8. CDR3 residues: CASSKRTGLTEAFF. The CDR3 bases are TGTGCCAGCAGCAAAAGGACAGGATTAACTGAAGCTTTCTTT.

V gene TRBV19 combines with J gene TRBJ1-1; 7 bases agree with TRBD1. Germline CDR1 is LNHDA and CDR2 is SQIVND (reference sequence). V lost 8 bases to trimming and J lost 0 bases; unmatched junction nucleotides: 3. This CDR3 spans 13 amino acids. This chain's CDR3 is CASGGTVNTEAFF. The CDR3 DNA sequence: TGTGCCAGTGGCGGGACAGTGAACACTGAAGCTTTCTTT. The full variable domain, its missing parts supplied by reference TRBV19 and TRBJ1-1, is DGGITQSPKYLFRKEGQNVTLSCEQNLNHDAMYWYRQDPGQGLRLIYYSQIVNDFQKGDIAEGYSVSREKKESFPLTVTSAQKNPTAFYLCASGGTVNTEAFFGQGTRLTVV.

V and J are TRBV11-2 and TRBJ2-3; 7 bases fit TRBD2. Germline values: CDR1 SGHAT, CDR2 FQNNGV. V gave up 0 bases and J gave up 0 bases; unmatched junction bases: 3. CDR3 length: 16 amino acids. The CDR3 DNA reads as TGTGCCAGCAGCTTAGAGGGAGCGGGGAGCACAGATACGCAGTATTTT. Translated: CASSLEGAGSTDTQYF.

The chain links TRBV9 to TRBJ2-6; D is ambiguous. This CDR3 spans 16 amino acids. Germline V gene sequence: CDR1 SGDLS, CDR2 YYNGEE. Trimming cost V 1 base and J 0 bases, with 8 bases left between them. Here the CDR3 reads CASSVIVSSGANVLTF. CDR3 coding DNA: TGTGCCAGCAGCGTAATAGTAAGCTCTGGGGCCAACGTCCTGACTTTC.

This chain joins TRBV27 and TRBJ1-4; 11 bases are shared with TRBD1. Looked up from germline, CDR1 is MNHEY and CDR2 is SMNVEV (reference sequence). The CDR3 runs to 14 residues. V dropped 5 bases and J dropped 11; count of bases not matched to a gene: 7. CDR3 sequence (DNA): TGTGCCAGCAGTCCCCGGACAGGGGGCGAGAAACTGTTTTTT. It translates to CASSPRTGGEKLFF.

The J gene is TRBJ1-1, the V gene TRBV7-3, with TRBD1 as a possible D gene (6 bases). CDR3 length equals 13 residues. Germline CDR1 is SGHTA and CDR2 is FQGTGA. V lost 4 bases and J lost 5, with 11 bases in between. CDR3 sequence reads: CASSYTGRTEAFF. Written as DNA, the CDR3 is TGTGCCAGCAGCTATACAGGGAGAACTGAAGCTTTCTTT. The whole variable domain, remainder taken from reference TRBV7-3 and TRBJ1-1, is GAGVSQTPSNKVTEKGKYVELRCDPISGHTALYWYRQSLGQGPEFLIYFQGTGAADDSGLPNDRFFAVRPEGSVSTLKIQRTERGDSAVYLCASSYTGRTEAFFGQGTRLTVV.